This T cell receptor (beta chain) was found in a study of graft-versus-host responses after intestinal transplantation. Overall study: Anti-thymocyte globulin was used for induction in all recipients, who then took tacrolimus and steroids for approximately 3 years. Overall study findings and caveats: Investigators detected GvH clones in recipient marrow, with some emerging earlier in ileum or blood.

The germline CDR1 and CDR2 sequences are SGDLS and YYNGEE. V gave up 0 bases and J gave up 5 bases; unmatched junction bases: 7. The CDR3 extends over 15 amino acids. A remark on this clone: Its matching antigen is unknown.

TCRdb keeps only in-frame clones here, not all; method: immunoSEQ multiplex PCR. Here the sample spans approximately 80,000 clones, less than 90% being singletons. The TCR comes from a human donor who received an intestinal transplant. J is TRBJ1-1 and V is TRBV9, with 7 bases lining up with TRBD1. The sequencing used unstimulated CD4+ T cells sorted from spleen or lymph node cells, collected before intestinal transplant. DNA for the CDR3: TGTGCCAGCAGCGTAGAAGGACAGGTATCGACTGAAGCTTTCTTT. Protein sequence: CASSVEGQVSTEAFF.